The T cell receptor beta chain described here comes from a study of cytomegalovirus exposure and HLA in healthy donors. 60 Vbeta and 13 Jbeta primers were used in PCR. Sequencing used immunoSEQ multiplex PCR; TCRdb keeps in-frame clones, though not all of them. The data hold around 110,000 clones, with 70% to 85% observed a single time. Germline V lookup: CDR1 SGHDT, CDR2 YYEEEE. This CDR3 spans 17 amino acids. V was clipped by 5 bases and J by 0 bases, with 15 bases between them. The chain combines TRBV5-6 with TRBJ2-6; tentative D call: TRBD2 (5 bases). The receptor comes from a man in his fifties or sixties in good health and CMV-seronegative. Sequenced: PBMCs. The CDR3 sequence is CASRGRGRLSGANVLTF. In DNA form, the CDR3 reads TGTGCCAGCAGGGGCCGGGGAAGACTCTCTGGGGCCAACGTCCTGACTTTC.